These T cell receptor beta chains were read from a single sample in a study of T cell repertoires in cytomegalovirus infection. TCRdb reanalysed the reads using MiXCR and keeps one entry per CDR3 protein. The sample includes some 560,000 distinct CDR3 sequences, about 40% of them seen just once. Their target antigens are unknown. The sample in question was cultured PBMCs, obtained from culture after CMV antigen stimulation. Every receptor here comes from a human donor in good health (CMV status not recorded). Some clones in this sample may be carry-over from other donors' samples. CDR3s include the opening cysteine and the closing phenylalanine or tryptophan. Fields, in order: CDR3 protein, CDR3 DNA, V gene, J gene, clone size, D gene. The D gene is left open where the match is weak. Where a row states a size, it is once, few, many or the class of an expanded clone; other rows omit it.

cdr3_aa: CASSFLTSGGADTQYF
cdr3_nt: TGTGCCAGCAGCTTCCTGACTAGCGGGGGGGCGGATACGCAGTATTTT
v_call: TRBV7-6
j_call: TRBJ2-3
clone_size: -
d_call: TRBD2

cdr3_aa: CASSVGGSPTQYF
cdr3_nt: TGTGCCAGCAGCGTAGGCGGCAGCCCGACGCAGTATTTT
v_call: TRBV9
j_call: TRBJ2-3
clone_size: -
d_call: -

cdr3_aa: CASSLGPPREYQETQYF
cdr3_nt: TGTGCCAGCAGCTTAGGCCCCCCGCGGGAGTACCAAGAGACCCAGTACTTC
v_call: TRBV11-2
j_call: TRBJ2-5
clone_size: -
d_call: TRBD2

cdr3_aa: CASSPPWGSGQGEQFF
cdr3_nt: TGTGCCAGCAGTCCGCCTTGGGGTAGCGGACAAGGTGAGCAGTTCTTC
v_call: TRBV7-2
j_call: TRBJ2-1
clone_size: few
d_call: -

cdr3_aa: CASSPGAGSFADTQYF
cdr3_nt: TGTGCCAGCTCACCCGGGGCAGGGTCATTCGCCGATACGCAGTATTTT
v_call: TRBV18
j_call: TRBJ2-3
clone_size: -
d_call: -

cdr3_aa: CSASKSAFLLLHF
cdr3_nt: TGCAGTGCTAGTAAGAGCGCTTTCTTACTCCTCCACTTT
v_call: TRBV20-1
j_call: TRBJ1-6
clone_size: -
d_call: -

cdr3_aa: CASSEGGLVSFGELFF
cdr3_nt: TGTGCCAGCAGCGAGGGGGGACTAGTGAGTTTCGGGGAGCTGTTTTTT
v_call: TRBV7-8
j_call: TRBJ2-2
clone_size: -
d_call: TRBD2

cdr3_aa: CASSQGYSGTQYF
cdr3_nt: TGCGCCAGCAGCCAAGGGTATTCCGGGACCCAGTACTTC
v_call: TRBV4-3
j_call: TRBJ2-5
clone_size: -
d_call: -

cdr3_aa: CASSFLSGTGNGYTF
cdr3_nt: TGTGCCAGCAGCTTCCTTTCCGGGACAGGGAATGGCTACACCTTC
v_call: TRBV7-2
j_call: TRBJ1-2
clone_size: few
d_call: TRBD1

cdr3_aa: CASSLDTASPLHF
cdr3_nt: TGTGCCAGCAGCTTGGACACGGCATCGCCCCTCCACTTT
v_call: TRBV5-3
j_call: TRBJ1-6
clone_size: -
d_call: -

cdr3_aa: CASSLDRAREAFF
cdr3_nt: TGCGCCAGCAGCCTCGACAGGGCCCGTGAAGCTTTCTTT
v_call: TRBV4-1
j_call: TRBJ1-1
clone_size: few
d_call: TRBD1

cdr3_aa: CASSLDSRGVAFF
cdr3_nt: TGTGCCAGCAGCCTTGACAGCCGGGGGGTAGCTTTCTTT
v_call: TRBV7-2
j_call: TRBJ1-1
clone_size: -
d_call: -

cdr3_aa: CASSISGTGHYEQYF
cdr3_nt: TGTGCCAGTAGTATATCTGGGACAGGGCACTACGAGCAGTACTTC
v_call: TRBV19
j_call: TRBJ2-7
clone_size: -
d_call: TRBD1

cdr3_aa: CASSQEGGRGDNSPLHF
cdr3_nt: TGCGCCAGCAGCCAAGAAGGTGGGCGCGGGGATAATTCACCCCTCCACTTT
v_call: TRBV4-3
j_call: TRBJ1-6
clone_size: -
d_call: -